These 27 T cell receptor beta chains came from one sample sequenced in a study of T cell repertoires in cytomegalovirus infection. Each CDR3 protein gets one entry after TCRdb re-called the reads with MiXCR. This sample carries approximately 130,000 distinct CDR3 sequences, less than 9.5% of them seen once, and the ten largest clones take roughly 9.1%. The source material was PBMCs. These receptors all stem from a human donor in good health (CMV status not recorded). Some clones in this sample may be carry-over from other donors' samples.

Turning to this clonotype: A much bigger clone sits one base away, suggesting this may be a read error. The conserved phenylalanine or tryptophan is not found at the CDR3 terminus, so this likely reflects a read error. The chain recombines TRBV28 with TRBJ1-2; no clear D gene. Trimming pared 6 bases from V and 8 bases from J, leaving 13 bases between. This CDR3 is built from 12 residues. Germline CDR1 is MDHEN and CDR2 is SYDVKM. The CDR3 loop reads CASSSIVGGYTV. The CDR3 region has the DNA TGTGCCAGCAGCTCGATTGTTGGAGGCTACACCGTC.

This clonotype appeared many times. The chain is built from TRBV7-2 and TRBJ2-7, with TRBD2 identical over 7 bases. The V gene's germline CDR1 is SGHTA and CDR2 FQGNSA. V gave up 4 bases and J gave up 5 bases; unmatched junction bases: 8. The length of the CDR3 is 14 residues. The CDR3, as DNA: TGTGCCAGCAGCTGGACTAGTGTAGTCGACGAGCAGTACTTC. As protein: CASSWTSVVDEQYF.

This clonotype came up many times. This chain joins TRBV20-1 and TRBJ2-1; D uncertain. CDR1 and CDR2 from the germline V gene are DFQATT and SNEGSKA (reference sequence). CDR3 size: 13 residues. V was shortened by 2 bases and J by 8 bases, with 13 bases between the two germline ends. In DNA form, the CDR3 reads TGCAGTGCTAGAAGCCCTAATGGGGATGAGCAGTTCTTC. Its protein product is CSARSPNGDEQFF.

The J gene is TRBJ1-1, the V gene TRBV29-1, with 11 bases that match TRBD1. Germline V gene lookup returns CDR1 SQVTM and CDR2 ANQGSEA. With 6 bases clipped from V and 5 bases from J, the junction kept 2 bases outside the gene matches. The CDR3 is 12 amino acids. The CDR3: CSVGTGGTEAFF. CDR3 in DNA: TGCAGCGTGGGGACAGGGGGAACTGAAGCTTTCTTT. Drawing the rest from reference TRBV29-1 and TRBJ1-1, the complete variable domain is SAVISQKPSRDICQRGTSLTIQCQVDSQVTMMFWYRQQPGQSLTLIATANQGSEATYESGFVIDKFPISRPNLTFSTLTVSNMSPEDSSIYLCSVGTGGTEAFFGQGTRLTVV.

In this sample, this clonotype turned up many times. The gene calls are TRBV3-1 and TRBJ2-1, with 14 bases that match TRBD2. CDR3 size: 20 residues. CDR1 is LGHDT and CDR2 is YNNKEL in the germline V gene (reference sequence). After removal of 3 bases from V and 3 bases from J, the junction contained 13 bases not matched to a gene. DNA of the CDR3: TGTGCCAGCAGCCAGACTCCGGGACTAGCGGGGGCCCGAGGCTACAATGAGCAGTTCTTC. This sequence encodes CASSQTPGLAGARGYNEQFF.

The chain joins TRBV28 to TRBJ1-2; D uncertain. Germline CDR1 MDHEN, CDR2 SYDVKM. V lost 7 bases and J lost 0, with 6 bases in between. The CDR3 loop spans 12 amino acids. The CDR3 spells CASTTANYGYTF. Here the CDR3 DNA reads TGTGCCAGCACGACTGCTAACTATGGCTACACCTTC.

This clonotype came up many times. The rearrangement joins TRBV20-1 to TRBJ2-5, with TRBD1 matching over 9 bases. Germline assignment: CDR1 DFQATT and CDR2 SNEGSKA (reference sequence). The CDR3 consists of 15 residues. The J segment lost 5 bases and the V segment lost 3 bases, leaving 10 bases of the junction unmatched. In nucleotides, the CDR3 is TGCAGTGCTAGTATCAGACAGGGGGTAGTCGAGACCCAGTACTTC. This gives the protein CSASIRQGVVETQYF.

This clonotype was found many times. V and J are TRBV2 and TRBJ2-3; TRBD1 matches at 9 bases. V was pared by 10 bases and J by 0 bases, with 11 bases of the junction left unmatched. This CDR3 has 16 residues. Germline V gene data show CDR1 as SNHLY and CDR2 as FYNNEI. CDR3 nucleotide sequence: TGTGCCACCCTAGGCAGGACAGGGGCTAGCACAGATACGCAGTATTTT. Translated, it gives CATLGRTGASTDTQYF. The full variable domain, rest sourced from reference TRBV2 and TRBJ2-3, is EPEVTQTPSHQVTQMGQEVILRCVPISNHLYFYWYRQILGQKVEFLVSFYNNEISEKSEIFDDQFSVERPDGSNFTLKIRSTKLEDSAMYFCATLGRTGASTDTQYFGPGTRLTVL.

In its sample, this clonotype was seen many times. The chain joins TRBV5-6 to TRBJ2-6, with 9 bases that match TRBD1. The CDR3 spans 18 residues. J lost 4 bases, V lost 3 bases, and 11 bases had no gene match. The germline gives CDR1 SGHDT, CDR2 YYEEEE. The CDR3 is CASSYVPGQGAGANVLTF. The CDR3, as DNA: TGTGCCAGCAGCTACGTACCGGGACAGGGCGCCGGGGCCAACGTCCTGACTTTC. The whole variable domain, remainder taken from reference TRBV5-6 and TRBJ2-6, is DAGVTQSPTHLIKTRGQQVTLRCSPKSGHDTVSWYQQALGQGPQFIFQYYEEEERQRGNFPDRFSGHQFPNYSSELNVNALLLGDSALYLCASSYVPGQGAGANVLTFGAGSRLTVL.

This clonotype occurred a few times. The chain carries TRBV4-1 and TRBJ1-2; 9 bases align to TRBD1. This CDR3 spans 17 amino acids. J lost 6 bases, V lost 0 bases, and 11 bases had no gene match. The V gene's germline CDR1 is MGHRA and CDR2 YSYEKL. CDR3 DNA: TGCGCCAGCAGCCAAGAAGGGGGTGGACAGGGGAGTAATGGCTACACCTTC. Translating it yields CASSQEGGGQGSNGYTF.

This clonotype was seen at least ten times. This chain uses TRBV7-6 with TRBJ1-6; tentative D call: TRBD1 (5 bases). The length of the CDR3 is 13 residues. Germline CDR1 is SGHVS and CDR2 is FNYEAQ. The V end was cut by 5 bases, the J end by 10 bases, with 12 bases between. Here the CDR3 reads CASSPGGGSPLHF. As DNA, the CDR3 is TGTGCCAGCAGCCCGGGGGGGGGGTCACCCCTCCACTTT.

Ten or more counts support this clonotype. The rearrangement joins TRBV11-2 to TRBJ1-1; the D gene is possibly TRBD1 (6 bases). There are 13 residues in the CDR3. The germline V and J ends were trimmed by 5 bases and 1 base, with 8 bases remaining between them. Germline V gene sequence: CDR1 SGHAT, CDR2 FQNNGV. The CDR3 sequence is CASSPQGNTEAFF. The CDR3 DNA follows: TGTGCCAGCAGCCCACAGGGGAACACTGAAGCTTTCTTT.

The chain uses TRBV12-3 or TRBV12-4 and TRBJ1-1; tentative D call: TRBD1 (5 bases). CDR3 length: 15 residues. Deletions cut 3 bases from V and 3 bases from J, with 14 bases between. The CDR3 nucleotides are TGTGCCAGCAGTTTGCCGGGGGGATCATACACTGAAGCTTTCTTT. Translated: CASSLPGGSYTEAFF.

At least ten counts were recorded for this clonotype. V and J are TRBV28 and TRBJ1-4, with D perhaps TRBD1 (5 bases). Trimming left V 3 bases short and J 8 bases short, with 16 bases between. The CDR3 length is 15 residues. Germline V gene data show CDR1 as MDHEN and CDR2 as SYDVKM. The DNA for the CDR3 is TGTGCCAGCAGTTTCTTAGGACACGTTGGAGAAAAACTGTTTTTT. This codes for CASSFLGHVGEKLFF.

This clonotype was seen a few times. The rearrangement joins TRBV18 to TRBJ2-1; D may correspond to TRBD1 or TRBD2 (5 bases each). This CDR3 spans 13 amino acids. V shed 5 bases and J shed 8 bases, with 13 bases lying between them. Germline CDR1 is KGHSH and CDR2 is LQKENI. CDR3 nucleotide sequence: TGTGCCAGCTCAATACGCCGGGACGATGAGCAGTTCTTC. It specifies CASSIRRDDEQFF. Looking up the rest from reference TRBV18 and TRBJ2-1 gives the full variable domain: NAGVMQNPRHLVRRRGQEARLRCSPMKGHSHVYWYRQLPEEGLKFMVYLQKENIIDESGMPKERFSAEFPKEGPSILRIQQVVRGDSAAYFCASSIRRDDEQFFGPGTRLTVL.

The chain recombines TRBV29-1 with TRBJ1-1; tentative D call: TRBD1 (5 bases). With 2 bases removed from V and 1 base from J, the gap between germline ends came to 11 bases. Per the germline V gene, CDR1 is SQVTM and CDR2 is ANQGSEA. This CDR3 spans 14 amino acids. CDR3: CSVEWAGKNTEAFF. CDR3 coding DNA: TGCAGCGTTGAATGGGCAGGGAAGAACACTGAAGCTTTCTTT.

This clonotype occurred many times. Here the CDR3 reads CASRRGGGNTGELFF. The DNA for the CDR3 is TGTGCCAGCCGGCGTGGCGGGGGAAACACCGGGGAGCTGTTTTTT. This chain links TRBV6-1 with TRBJ2-2; TRBD2 matches 7 bases. The V segment lost 8 bases and the J segment 2 bases; nucleotides outside the gene matches: 8. CDR3 length: 15 residues. Germline V gene data show CDR1 as MNHNS and CDR2 as SASEGT.

This clonotype has at least ten counts. The V and J genes are TRBV7-2 and TRBJ2-7, with 8 bases lining up with TRBD1. The germline gives CDR1 SGHTA, CDR2 FQGNSA. The V gene end was trimmed by 5 bases and the J gene end by 6 bases; junction bases not matched to a gene: 3. The CDR3 runs 12 residues. Here the CDR3 reads CASSRTGFEQYF. In nucleotides, the CDR3 is TGTGCCAGCAGCCGGACAGGGTTCGAGCAGTACTTC. Together with reference TRBV7-2 and TRBJ2-7, the CDR3 gives the full variable domain: GAGVSQSPSNKVTEKGKDVELRCDPISGHTALYWYRQSLGQGLEFLIYFQGNSAPDKSGLPSDRFSAERTGGSVSTLTIQRTQQEDSAVYLCASSRTGFEQYFGPGTRLTVT.

The sample holds many counts of this clonotype. The chain employs TRBV14 and TRBJ1-1; D unresolved. Trimming took off 0 bases at V and 3 bases at J, with 11 bases between the two ends. Germline V lookup: CDR1 SGHDN, CDR2 FVKESK. The CDR3 is 15 amino acids. CDR3: CASSQDGGRYTEAFF. CDR3 nucleotide sequence: TGTGCCAGCAGCCAAGACGGAGGGAGATACACTGAAGCTTTCTTT.

Note on this clonotype: A much larger clonotype is one base distant, so this may be a read error. This rearrangement joins TRBV28 to TRBJ1-2; D unresolved. The V gene's germline CDR1 is MDHEN and CDR2 SYDVKM. The length of the CDR3 is 13 residues. Trimming removed 6 bases at V and 11 bases at J, with 19 bases between. The CDR3 sequence: CASRATPAGGYTF. As DNA, the CDR3 is TGTGCCAGCAGGGCGACTCCGGCCGGAGGGTACACCTTC.

This clonotype was observed many times. The genes are TRBV19 and TRBJ2-5; 7 nucleotides align to TRBD1. J lost 1 base, V lost 6 bases, and 11 bases had no gene match. The CDR3 has 16 residues. Per the germline V gene, CDR1 is LNHDA and CDR2 is SQIVND (reference sequence). CDR3 DNA: TGTGCCAGTAGCCTAGTGACGGGGACAGCCCAAGAGACCCAGTACTTC. Protein: CASSLVTGTAQETQYF.

This clonotype was seen just once. The V and J genes are TRBV5-5 and TRBJ2-3; 8 bases are a match to TRBD2. Looked up from germline, CDR1 is SGHKS and CDR2 is YYEKEE (reference sequence). V lost 3 bases and J lost 7; bases outside the gene matches: 10. The CDR3 extends over 15 amino acids. The CDR3 coding sequence is TGTGCCAGCAGCTCCTCGGAGCGGGGGTCAAATACGCAGTATTTT. It specifies CASSSSERGSNTQYF. Full variable domain (outside the CDR3, taken from reference TRBV5-5 and TRBJ2-3): DAGVTQSPTHLIKTRGQQVTLRCSPISGHKSVSWYQQVLGQGPQFIFQYYEKEERGRGNFPDRFSARQFPNYSSELNVNALLLGDSALYLCASSSSERGSNTQYFGPGTRLTVL.

This clonotype has a count of ten or more. The chain has TRBV7-2 and TRBJ1-1; 9 bases are a match to TRBD1. This CDR3 comprises 14 residues. Germline CDR1 is SGHTA and CDR2 is FQGNSA. V dropped 3 bases and J dropped 5; count of bases not matched to a gene: 4. The chain's CDR3 is CASSFNRGLTEAFF. The CDR3 nucleotides are TGTGCCAGCAGCTTTAACAGGGGGCTGACTGAAGCTTTCTTT.

The chain combines TRBV5-1 with TRBJ2-5; perhaps TRBD1 as D (6 bases). The CDR3 has 15 amino acids. CDR1 and CDR2 (germline): SGHRS, YFSETQ. V dropped 0 bases and J dropped 5 bases, with 14 bases sitting between them. CDR3: CASSLAGQRGETQYF. In DNA form, the CDR3 reads TGCGCCAGCAGCTTGGCGGGACAACGTGGGGAGACCCAGTACTTC.

This clonotype was seen a few times. The V gene is TRBV15, the J gene TRBJ2-1, with 9 bases identical to TRBD1. This CDR3 has 16 amino acids. The trim removed 2 bases at V and 5 bases at J, leaving 7 bases unmatched. Germline V gene sequence: CDR1 LNHNV, CDR2 YYDKDF (reference sequence). CDR3 DNA: TGTGCCACCAGCAGACCAGGACAGGGGTTACACAATGAGCAGTTCTTC. Protein product: CATSRPGQGLHNEQFF. Full variable domain (rest looked up from reference TRBV15 and TRBJ2-1): DAMVIQNPRYQVTQFGKPVTLSCSQTLNHNVMYWYQQKSSQAPKLLFHYYDKDFNNEADTPDNFQSRRPNTSFCFLDIRSPGLGDTAMYLCATSRPGQGLHNEQFFGPGTRLTVL.

A few counts support this clonotype. V is TRBV29-1 and J is TRBJ2-7; D is uncertain. Germline loops: CDR1 SQVTM, CDR2 ANQGSEA. V lost 1 base to trimming and J lost 0 bases, with 10 bases between them. This CDR3 is 14 amino acids long. The CDR3 nucleotides are TGCAGCGTTGAAGTTGACCGTAGCTCCTACGAGCAGTACTTC. This gives the protein CSVEVDRSSYEQYF.

This clonotype appeared many times. The chain joins TRBV7-9 to TRBJ1-1; the D is unclear. Germline V gene sequence: CDR1 SEHNR, CDR2 FQNEAQ (reference sequence). The CDR3 runs to 13 residues. With 3 bases removed from V and 8 bases from J, the gap between germline ends came to 13 bases. CDR3 in DNA: TGTGCCAGCAGCTTCCTCGCCGGCCTCGAAGCTTTCTTT. Its protein is CASSFLAGLEAFF.